Following are 19 T cell receptor beta chains from one sample sequenced in a study of cytomegalovirus exposure and HLA in healthy donors. A multiplex PCR was run with 60 Vbeta primers and 13 Jbeta primers. Sequencing was performed with immunoSEQ multiplex PCR; in TCRdb, only in-frame clones are kept and a portion is missing. The sample lists approximately 90,000 clones, around 70% occurring once. The material sequenced was PBMCs. The receptors were gathered from a woman in her 50s in good health and CMV-seropositive.

This chain uses TRBV6-5 with TRBJ1-4; TRBD1 agrees at 9 bases. The CDR3 extends over 15 amino acids. V shed 2 bases and J 8 bases; nucleotides not matched to a gene: 6. CDR1 and CDR2 (germline): MNHEY, SVGAGI. CDR3 nucleotides: TGTGCCAGCAGTTACATTACAGGGGGCCGAGAAAAACTGTTTTTT. It is translated as CASSYITGGREKLFF.

The chain is built from TRBV2 and TRBJ2-5, with D possibly matching TRBD1 (5 bases). Germline loops: CDR1 SNHLY, CDR2 FYNNEI. The CDR3 spans 16 residues. Trimming left V 2 bases short and J 7 bases short, with 20 bases between. The CDR3 region is CASSEQPTGYYGTQYF. Here the CDR3 DNA reads TGTGCCAGCAGTGAACAACCCACAGGATATTATGGGACCCAGTACTTC.

CDR3 nucleotides: TGTGCCAGCAGCGTAGCTAGCGGCTGGGACAATGAGCAGTTCTTC. This translates into CASSVASGWDNEQFF. J is TRBJ2-1 and V is TRBV9; 7 bases match TRBD2. Germline assignment: CDR1 SGDLS and CDR2 YYNGEE. J lost 5 bases, V lost 0 bases, and 5 bases had no gene match. The CDR3 runs to 15 residues.

This chain links TRBV9 with TRBJ2-5; a weak D match, TRBD1 (6 bases). CDR1 and CDR2 (germline): SGDLS, YYNGEE. The CDR3 covers 13 residues. Trimming shortened V by 4 bases and J by 7 bases, and 14 bases separated the two germline ends. CDR3 region: CASSTQGSGTQYF. DNA of the CDR3: TGTGCCAGCAGCACACAGGGTTCAGGGACCCAGTACTTC.

The chain carries TRBV28 and TRBJ2-5; 10 bases match TRBD1. The better agreement between TRBJ2-7 and the DNA end casts doubt on the J call. The germline V gene encodes CDR1 MDHEN and CDR2 SYDVKM. CDR3 size: 15 residues. The CDR3 here is CASSLGQGNIYEQYF. CDR3 DNA sequence: TGTGCCAGCAGTCTGGGACAGGGGAATATCTACGAGCAGTACTTC.

The CDR3 spells CASIPPGVGGEQYF. The DNA of the CDR3 is TGTGCCAGCATCCCGCCCGGGGTGGGTGGCGAGCAGTACTTC. The chain recombines TRBV28 with TRBJ2-7; tentative D call: TRBD2 (5 bases). Germline V gene data show CDR1 as MDHEN and CDR2 as SYDVKM. V lost 7 bases and J 6 bases, leaving 19 bases between the germline ends. The CDR3 is made up of 14 amino acids.

V gene TRBV30 combines with J gene TRBJ1-2, with a weak D call TRBD1 (5 bases). CDR3 size: 13 residues. Germline V gene sequence: CDR1 GTSNPN, CDR2 SVGIG (reference sequence). The ends were cut back, 0 bases at V and 7 bases at J, with 12 bases in the middle. The CDR3: CAWSVGGAGGYTF. DNA of the CDR3: TGTGCCTGGAGTGTTGGTGGGGCCGGTGGCTACACCTTC.

This sequence joins TRBV18 and TRBJ1-1; unclear D gene. Trimming shortened V by 6 bases and J by 4 bases, and 15 bases separated the two germline ends. Germline V CDR1 and CDR2: KGHSH, LQKENI. The CDR3 extends over 14 amino acids. CDR3: CASSQQQISTEAFF. The DNA of the CDR3 is TGTGCCAGCTCGCAGCAACAGATTTCCACTGAAGCTTTCTTT.

The gene calls are TRBV6-5 and TRBJ2-1; no firm D call. The germline V gene encodes CDR1 MNHEY and CDR2 SVGAGI. V was clipped by 4 bases and J by 5 bases, with 12 bases between them. This CDR3 contains 14 residues. The CDR3 is CASSSTRSHNEQFF. DNA of the CDR3: TGTGCCAGCAGTTCGACCCGGAGCCACAATGAGCAGTTCTTC.

The V and J genes are TRBV5-8 and TRBJ2-5, with D unclear. Per the germline V gene, CDR1 is SGHTS and CDR2 is YDEGEE. CDR3 length: 14 amino acids. The germline V and J ends were trimmed by 0 bases and 3 bases, with 9 bases remaining between them. The CDR3 region has the DNA TGTGCCAGCAGCTTGGTTGGAGTTAAAGAGACCCAGTACTTC. Its protein product is CASSLVGVKETQYF.

The chain recombines TRBV10-3 with TRBJ2-7; 10 bases line up with TRBD1. There are 13 residues in the CDR3. V shed 4 bases and J 6 bases; nucleotides not matched to a gene: 3. Germline assignment: CDR1 ENHRY and CDR2 SYGVKD. The CDR3: CAISVDRGLEQYF. As DNA, the CDR3 is TGTGCCATCAGTGTCGACAGGGGGCTCGAGCAGTACTTC.

This chain connects TRBV29-1 to TRBJ1-2, with 7 bases that match TRBD1. The CDR3 runs 17 residues. Per germline, CDR1 SQVTM and CDR2 ANQGSEA. V lost 3 bases to trimming and J lost 4 bases; unmatched junction nucleotides: 17. Here the CDR3 reads CSVEGLGTARPSYGYTF. CDR3 coding DNA: TGCAGCGTTGAGGGTCTAGGGACAGCCAGACCCTCCTATGGCTACACCTTC.

This sequence joins TRBV6-5 and TRBJ1-5; D is perhaps TRBD1 (5 bases). There are 15 residues in the CDR3. In germline, CDR1 is MNHEY, CDR2 SVGAGI. Trimming shortened V by 0 bases and J by 5 bases, and 11 bases separated the two germline ends. The CDR3 DNA is TGTGCCAGCAGTTACTCGAGTGGGGGGGATCAGCCCCAGCATTTT. Amino acids: CASSYSSGGDQPQHF.

The CDR3 is CASYLNTEAFF. CDR3 DNA: TGTGCTAGTTATTTGAACACTGAAGCTTTCTTT. This sequence joins TRBV28 and TRBJ1-1; no reliable D call. Per the germline V gene, CDR1 is MDHEN and CDR2 is SYDVKM. There are 11 residues in the CDR3.

V and J are TRBV7-6 and TRBJ2-5; D ambiguous. V was trimmed by 1 base and J by 4 bases, leaving 7 bases between them. Germline V lookup: CDR1 SGHVS, CDR2 FNYEAQ. This CDR3 spans 13 amino acids. In DNA, the CDR3 is TGTGCCAGCAGCTTAGGATGGGCAGAGACCCAGTACTTC. The encoded protein is CASSLGWAETQYF.

This clone was seen a handful of times. The rearrangement joins TRBV5-1 to TRBJ2-3; 7 positions agree with TRBD1. The CDR3 totals 16 residues. The germline V gene has CDR1 SGHRS and CDR2 YFSETQ. J was trimmed by 2 bases and V by 4 bases; bases with no gene match: 10. The CDR3 here is CASSLMGTANTDTQYF. CDR3 DNA: TGCGCCAGCAGCCTAATGGGGACAGCTAACACAGATACGCAGTATTTT.

V usage is TRBV10-3 and J usage is TRBJ2-7, with 7 bases fitting TRBD1. Germline values: CDR1 ENHRY, CDR2 SYGVKD. Trimming at V came to 10 bases and at J to 2 bases, leaving 11 bases not matched to a gene. CDR3 length: 14 amino acids. Here the CDR3 reads CASGVSGTAYEQYF. The DNA of the CDR3 is TGTGCCAGTGGAGTATCCGGGACAGCCTACGAGCAGTACTTC.

This chain links TRBV5-1 with TRBJ2-5; TRBD2 matches at 8 bases. Per germline, CDR1 SGHRS and CDR2 YFSETQ. The CDR3 covers 15 residues. With 3 bases clipped from V and 2 bases from J, the junction kept 6 bases outside the gene matches. The CDR3: CASSSDSGAQETQYF. CDR3 nucleotide sequence: TGCGCCAGCAGCTCGGATAGCGGGGCGCAAGAGACCCAGTACTTC.

The chain has TRBV5-6 and TRBJ2-7; TRBD1 agrees at 11 bases. Germline-derived CDR1 and CDR2 are SGHDT and YYEEEE. The length of the CDR3 is 15 residues. Trimming took 0 bases from V and 6 from J; bases not matched to a gene: 5. DNA of the CDR3: TGTGCCAGCAGCTTGGGGACAGGGGGCTCGTCCGAGCAGTACTTC. It codes for CASSLGTGGSSEQYF.